This TCR beta chain was sequenced for a study of T cells in Graves' hyperthyroidism and ophthalmopathy. Whole-study findings and limits: Blood also carried most thyroid clonotypes expanded above 0.001.

Regions amplified from RNA transcripts were the TCR beta CDR3 regions. HTBI primers were the set used in a first-round RT-PCR of the TCR CDR3. TCRdb redid the calling of the multiplex PCR reads with MiXCR, one entry per CDR3 protein. The table lists about 640,000 distinct CDR3 sequences, 14% of them singletons, with roughly an eighth in the top ten. In its sample, this clonotype was seen many times. Antigen: not known. Germline V gene lookup returns CDR1 LGHDT and CDR2 YNNKEL (reference sequence). V was pared by 0 bases and J by 5 bases, with 10 bases between. The CDR3 length is 14 residues. A Clinical Activity Score of at least 3, a NOSPECS grade of at least 4 and a duration under 3 months were recorded in the ophthalmopathy patients.

The chain joins TRBV3-1 to TRBJ1-1; tentative D call: TRBD1 (5 bases). Material for sequencing was blood. The origin of this receptor is a woman aged 50 to 60 with Graves' ophthalmopathy. CDR3 region: CASSQDPKGTEAFF. CDR3 in DNA: TGTGCCAGCAGCCAAGATCCCAAGGGGACTGAAGCTTTCTTT.